The clone carrying this TCR beta chain was seen a handful of times. Its antigen is undetermined. This sample was included in a study of Ad26.COV2.S vaccination and SARS-CoV-2 variants. Study-level background: Of the COV1001 trial arms, the Ad26.COV2.S arm included the donor.

Study outcomes and limitations: The TCR breadth and depth analyses may have understated or missed part of the total T cell responses. Vaccinated and placebo-treated recipients had similar non-spike TCR breadth.

Treatment in this sample: roughly 19 received Ad26.COV2.S at low or high dose, single or two shots; 5 received placebo; per-sample allocation not given. Sampling was done on day 63 after the first vaccine or placebo injection. The CDR3 length is 15 residues. V was pared by 5 bases and J by 2 bases, with 16 bases between. Germline V gene data show CDR1 as SGHTA and CDR2 as FQGNSA. The table came from immunoSEQ multiplex PCR; TCRdb's copy has only in-frame clones and leaves some out. The data hold 410,000 or so clones, with around nine tenths observed a single time. Sequenced here: peripheral blood, sampled in a trial of Ad26.COV2.S vaccine versus placebo. The receptor's source is a person between 18 and 65 years old who received the Ad26.COV2.S COVID-19 vaccine or a placebo. The chain carries TRBV7-2 and TRBJ2-7; weak D call: TRBD2 (7 bases). The CDR3: CASSPRGRETYEQYF. The CDR3 DNA reads as TGTGCCAGCAGCCCACGGGGGCGGGAGACCTACGAGCAGTACTTC.